The entry below describes one TCR beta chain. Its antigen is not identified. PCR amplification relied on 60 Vbeta primers (plus 13 Jbeta primers). Sequencing was performed with immunoSEQ multiplex PCR; in TCRdb, only in-frame clones are kept and a portion is missing. This sample yields approximately 150,000 clones, of which around 75% are seen a single time; roughly 2% belongs to the top ten. This CDR3 is 15 amino acids long. V trimming: 1 base; J trimming: 3 bases; junction bases outside the gene matches: 2. The V gene's germline CDR1 is KGHSH and CDR2 LQKENI. The data stem from a study of cytomegalovirus exposure and HLA in healthy donors. Whole-study findings and limits: About 87% or about 30% of the time was how often most TCR beta V segments were productive, according to an earlier analysis. Usually a TCR sequence was rare, but some public TCRs were found in many donors. Altogether, some 170 TCR beta chains were recorded as cytomegalovirus-associated.

The gene calls are TRBV18 and TRBJ1-4; 7 bases line up with TRBD1. This clonotype was sampled from a woman aged 35 to 49 in good health and CMV-seronegative. Sequenced input: PBMCs. CDR3 residues: CASSPRQGPNEKLFF. The CDR3 coding sequence is TGTGCCAGCTCACCACGACAGGGCCCTAATGAAAAACTGTTTTTT.